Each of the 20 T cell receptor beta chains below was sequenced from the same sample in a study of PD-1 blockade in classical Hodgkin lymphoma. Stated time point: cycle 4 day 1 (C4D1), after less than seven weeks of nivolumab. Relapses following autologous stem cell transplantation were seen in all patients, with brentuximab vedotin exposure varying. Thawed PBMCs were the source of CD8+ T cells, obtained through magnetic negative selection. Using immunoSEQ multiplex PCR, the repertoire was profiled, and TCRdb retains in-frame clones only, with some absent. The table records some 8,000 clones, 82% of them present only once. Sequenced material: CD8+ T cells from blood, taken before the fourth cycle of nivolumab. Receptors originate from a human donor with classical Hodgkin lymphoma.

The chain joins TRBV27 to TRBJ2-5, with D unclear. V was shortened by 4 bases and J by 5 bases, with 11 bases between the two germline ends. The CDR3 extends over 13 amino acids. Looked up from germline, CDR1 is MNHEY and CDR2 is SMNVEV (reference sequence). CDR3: CASSSSYSETQYF. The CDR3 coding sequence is TGTGCCAGCAGTTCAAGTTACAGTGAGACCCAGTACTTC.

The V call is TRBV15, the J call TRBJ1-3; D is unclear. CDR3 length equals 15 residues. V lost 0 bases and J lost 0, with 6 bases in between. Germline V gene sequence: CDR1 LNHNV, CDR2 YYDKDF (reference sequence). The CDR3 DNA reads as TGTGCCACCAGCAGAGACAGGAGCTCTGGAAACACCATATATTTT. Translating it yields CATSRDRSSGNTIYF.

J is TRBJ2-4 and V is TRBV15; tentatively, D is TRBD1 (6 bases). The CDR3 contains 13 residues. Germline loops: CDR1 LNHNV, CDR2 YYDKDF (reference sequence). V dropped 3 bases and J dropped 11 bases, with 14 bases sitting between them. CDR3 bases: TGTGCCACCAGCAGTGACAGGCCAGATCTTCAGTACTTC. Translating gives CATSSDRPDLQYF.

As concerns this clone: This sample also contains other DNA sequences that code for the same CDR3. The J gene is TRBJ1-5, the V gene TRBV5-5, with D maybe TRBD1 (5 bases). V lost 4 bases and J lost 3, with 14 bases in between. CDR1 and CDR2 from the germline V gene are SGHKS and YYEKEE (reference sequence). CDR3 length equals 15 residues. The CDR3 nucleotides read TGTGCCAGCAGCCCCGGCCAGGGTTTCAATCAGCCCCAGCATTTT. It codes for CASSPGQGFNQPQHF.

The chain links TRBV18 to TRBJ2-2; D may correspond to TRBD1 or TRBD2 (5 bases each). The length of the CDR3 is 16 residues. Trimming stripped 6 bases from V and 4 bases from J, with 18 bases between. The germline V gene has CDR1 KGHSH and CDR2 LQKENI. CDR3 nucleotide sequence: TGTGCCAGCTCCCCCGGGGCTCCCGGACCCACCGGGGAGCTGTTTTTT. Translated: CASSPGAPGPTGELFF.

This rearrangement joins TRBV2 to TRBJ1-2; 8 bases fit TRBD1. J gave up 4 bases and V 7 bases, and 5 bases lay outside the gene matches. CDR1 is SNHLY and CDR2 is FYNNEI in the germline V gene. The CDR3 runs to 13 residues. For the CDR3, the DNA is TGTGCCAGCACCGACAGGGGACTCTATGGCTACACCTTC. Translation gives CASTDRGLYGYTF.

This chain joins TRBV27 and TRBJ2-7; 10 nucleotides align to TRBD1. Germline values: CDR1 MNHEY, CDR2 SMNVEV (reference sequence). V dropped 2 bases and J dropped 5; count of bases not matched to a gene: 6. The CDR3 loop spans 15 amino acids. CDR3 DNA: TGTGCCAGCAGTTTAGGGGGGGACAGGGGTCACGAGCAGTACTTC. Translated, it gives CASSLGGDRGHEQYF.

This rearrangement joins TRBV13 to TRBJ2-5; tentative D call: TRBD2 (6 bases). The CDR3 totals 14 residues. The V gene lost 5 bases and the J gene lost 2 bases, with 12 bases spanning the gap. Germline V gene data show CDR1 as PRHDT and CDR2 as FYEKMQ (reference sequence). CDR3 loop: CASSLGTPQETQYF. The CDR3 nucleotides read TGTGCCAGCAGCCTCGGGACTCCTCAAGAGACCCAGTACTTC.

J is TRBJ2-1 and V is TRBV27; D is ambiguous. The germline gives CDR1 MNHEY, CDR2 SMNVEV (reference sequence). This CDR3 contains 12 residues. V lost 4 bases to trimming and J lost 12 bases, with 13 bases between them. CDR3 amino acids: CASSSTDSTQFF. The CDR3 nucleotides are TGTGCCAGCAGTTCTACAGACTCAACGCAGTTCTTC.

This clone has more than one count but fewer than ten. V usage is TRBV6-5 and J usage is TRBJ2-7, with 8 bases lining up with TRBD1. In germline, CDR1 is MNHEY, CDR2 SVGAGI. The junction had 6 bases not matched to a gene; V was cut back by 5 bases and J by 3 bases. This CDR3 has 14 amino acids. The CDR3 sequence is CASSPGQGSYEQYF. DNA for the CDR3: TGTGCCAGCAGTCCCGGACAGGGTAGCTACGAGCAGTACTTC.

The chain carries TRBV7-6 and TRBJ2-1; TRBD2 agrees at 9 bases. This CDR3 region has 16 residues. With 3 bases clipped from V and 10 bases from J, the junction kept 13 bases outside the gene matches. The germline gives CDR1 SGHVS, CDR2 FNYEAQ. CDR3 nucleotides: TGTGCCAGCAGCTTCTCATTAGCGGGGGAGATTATGGAGCAGTTCTTC. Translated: CASSFSLAGEIMEQFF. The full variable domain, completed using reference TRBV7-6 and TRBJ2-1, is GAGVSQSPRYKVTKRGQDVALRCDPISGHVSLYWYRQALGQGPEFLTYFNYEAQQDKSGLPNDRFSAERPEGSISTLTIQRTEQRDSAMYRCASSFSLAGEIMEQFFGPGTRLTVL.

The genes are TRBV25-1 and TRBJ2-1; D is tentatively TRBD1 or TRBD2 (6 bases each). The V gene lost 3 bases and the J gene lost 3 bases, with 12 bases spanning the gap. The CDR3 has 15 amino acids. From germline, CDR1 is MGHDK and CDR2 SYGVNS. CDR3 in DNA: TGTGCCAGCAGTGATACGGGGGCCGGCTACAATGAGCAGTTCTTC. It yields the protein CASSDTGAGYNEQFF.

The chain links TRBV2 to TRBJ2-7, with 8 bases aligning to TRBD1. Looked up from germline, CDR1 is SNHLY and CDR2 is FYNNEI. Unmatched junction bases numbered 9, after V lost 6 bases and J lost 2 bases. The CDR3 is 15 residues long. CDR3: CASRPPGQVAYEQYF. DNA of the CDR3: TGTGCCAGCAGACCCCCGGGACAGGTGGCCTACGAGCAGTACTTC.

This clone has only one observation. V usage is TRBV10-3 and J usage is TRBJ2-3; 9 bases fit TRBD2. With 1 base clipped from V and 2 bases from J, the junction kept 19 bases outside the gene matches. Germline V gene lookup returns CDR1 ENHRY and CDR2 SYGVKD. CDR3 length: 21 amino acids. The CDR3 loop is CAISELGLRSSGGAATDTQYF. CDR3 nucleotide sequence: TGTGCCATCAGTGAGTTAGGTCTCCGGAGTAGCGGGGGAGCCGCCACAGATACGCAGTATTTT.

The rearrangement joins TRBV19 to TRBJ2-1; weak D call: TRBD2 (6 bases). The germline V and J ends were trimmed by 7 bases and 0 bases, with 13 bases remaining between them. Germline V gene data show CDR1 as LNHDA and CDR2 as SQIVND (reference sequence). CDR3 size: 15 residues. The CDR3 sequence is CASNRPTSSYNEQFF. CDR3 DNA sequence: TGTGCCAGTAACAGACCGACTAGCTCCTACAATGAGCAGTTCTTC.

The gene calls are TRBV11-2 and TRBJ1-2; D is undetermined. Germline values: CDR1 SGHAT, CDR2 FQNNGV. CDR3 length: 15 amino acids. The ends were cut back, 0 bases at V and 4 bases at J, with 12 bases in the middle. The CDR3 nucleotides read TGTGCCAGCAGCTTAGAAAACGTGCGGGTCTATGGCTACACCTTC. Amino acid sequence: CASSLENVRVYGYTF.

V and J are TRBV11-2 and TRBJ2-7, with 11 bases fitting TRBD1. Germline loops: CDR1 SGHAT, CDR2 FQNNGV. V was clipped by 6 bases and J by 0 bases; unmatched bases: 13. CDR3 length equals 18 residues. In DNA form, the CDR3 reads TGTGCCAGCAGGTCTCCGGGACAGGGGGTCAGGGGCTCCTACGAGCAGTACTTC. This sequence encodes CASRSPGQGVRGSYEQYF.

The CDR3 region is CASSSPGQGADSNQPQHF. As DNA, the CDR3 is TGTGCCAGCAGTTCACCGGGACAGGGGGCCGACAGCAATCAGCCCCAGCATTTT. The chain links TRBV28 to TRBJ1-5, with 12 positions matching TRBD1. The CDR3 is 18 amino acids. Germline V CDR1 and CDR2: MDHEN, SYDVKM. J was trimmed by 1 base and V by 4 bases; bases with no gene match: 8. Together with reference TRBV28 and TRBJ1-5, the CDR3 gives the full variable domain: DVKVTQSSRYLVKRTGEKVFLECVQDMDHENMFWYRQDPGLGLRLIYFSYDVKMKEKGDIPEGYSVSREKKERFSLILESASTNQTSMYLCASSSPGQGADSNQPQHFGDGTRLSIL.

CDR3 nucleotide sequence: TGCGCCAGCAGCTACAGACTAGCGGGAAGCACAGATACGCAGTATTTT. Encoded protein: CASSYRLAGSTDTQYF. The chain joins TRBV5-1 to TRBJ2-3, with 11 bases that match TRBD2. The CDR3 is made up of 16 amino acids. Germline CDR1 is SGHRS and CDR2 is YFSETQ. J was trimmed by 0 bases and V by 3 bases; bases with no gene match: 3.

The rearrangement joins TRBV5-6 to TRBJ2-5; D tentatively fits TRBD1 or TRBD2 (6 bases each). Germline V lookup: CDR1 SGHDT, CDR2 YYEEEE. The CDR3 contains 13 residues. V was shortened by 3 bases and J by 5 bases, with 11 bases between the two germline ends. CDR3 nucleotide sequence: TGTGCCAGCAGCTCACTAGGGGGGGAGACCCAGTACTTC. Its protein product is CASSSLGGETQYF.